Sequencing of this TCR beta chain was carried out in a study of shared clonotypes between healthy human individuals. Study outcomes and limitations: Non-shared clonotypes showed lower generation probabilities than clonotypes common to all four donors.

On this clone itself: The antigen remains undetermined.

The CDR3 sequence is 14 residues long. The V gene lost 1 base and the J gene lost 2 bases, with 8 bases spanning the gap. Germline V gene data show CDR1 as SGHVS and CDR2 as FQNEAQ. Every one of the donors was a Caucasian adult that lived in Nashville, Tennessee. Into CD45RA+ naive and CD45RA-negative memory subsets, the CD4+ cells were split. Clones were sequenced by immunoSEQ multiplex PCR, and TCRdb holds only the in-frame ones, with some missing. The sample yields 2 million to 2.5 million clones, approximately 96% seen once. V is TRBV7-8 and J is TRBJ2-5; D uncertain. Material for sequencing was naive CD4+ T cells sorted from blood. Stated subset: CD45RA+ positively selected. The clonotype originates from a man younger than 35 in good health. The CDR3 bases are TGTGCCAGCAGCTTAGAGGCAGGTCAAGAGACCCAGTACTTC. Amino acids: CASSLEAGQETQYF.